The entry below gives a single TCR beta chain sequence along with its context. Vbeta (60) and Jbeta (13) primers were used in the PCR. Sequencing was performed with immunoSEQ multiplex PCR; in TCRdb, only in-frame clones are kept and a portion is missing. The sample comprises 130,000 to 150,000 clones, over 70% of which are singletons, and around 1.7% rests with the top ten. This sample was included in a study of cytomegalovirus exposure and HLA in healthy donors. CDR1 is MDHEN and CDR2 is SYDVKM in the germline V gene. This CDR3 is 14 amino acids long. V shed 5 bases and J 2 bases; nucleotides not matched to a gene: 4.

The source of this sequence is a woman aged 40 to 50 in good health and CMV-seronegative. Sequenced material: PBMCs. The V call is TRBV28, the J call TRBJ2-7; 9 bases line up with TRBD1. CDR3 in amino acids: CASSTGTGPYEQYF. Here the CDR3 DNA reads TGTGCCAGCAGTACCGGGACAGGGCCCTACGAGCAGTACTTC.